The T cell receptor beta chain under discussion was sequenced for a study of neurological immune-mediated disorders. Libraries used 2 million unsorted PBMCs kept frozen in RNAlater. This clonotype has ten or more counts. The authors produced cDNA by 5'RACE using 10-nucleotide random UMIs. TCRdb recomputed calls from the 5' RACE reads with MiXCR, one row per CDR3 protein. Counted here are 40,000 to 60,000 distinct CDR3 sequences, 3% to 4% occurring once; the ten biggest clones make up about 5.5%. There are 13 residues in the CDR3. CDR1 is MNHEY and CDR2 is SVGAGI in the germline V gene. V was clipped by 2 bases and J by 5 bases, with 7 bases between them.

The chain combines TRBV6-5 with TRBJ1-5; D is undetermined. The sequencing sample was made of PBMCs. This receptor was obtained from a middle-aged man with multiple sclerosis. In DNA, the CDR3 is TGTGCCAGCAGTTACGGTTTGGATCAGCCCCAGCATTTT. Its protein is CASSYGLDQPQHF.